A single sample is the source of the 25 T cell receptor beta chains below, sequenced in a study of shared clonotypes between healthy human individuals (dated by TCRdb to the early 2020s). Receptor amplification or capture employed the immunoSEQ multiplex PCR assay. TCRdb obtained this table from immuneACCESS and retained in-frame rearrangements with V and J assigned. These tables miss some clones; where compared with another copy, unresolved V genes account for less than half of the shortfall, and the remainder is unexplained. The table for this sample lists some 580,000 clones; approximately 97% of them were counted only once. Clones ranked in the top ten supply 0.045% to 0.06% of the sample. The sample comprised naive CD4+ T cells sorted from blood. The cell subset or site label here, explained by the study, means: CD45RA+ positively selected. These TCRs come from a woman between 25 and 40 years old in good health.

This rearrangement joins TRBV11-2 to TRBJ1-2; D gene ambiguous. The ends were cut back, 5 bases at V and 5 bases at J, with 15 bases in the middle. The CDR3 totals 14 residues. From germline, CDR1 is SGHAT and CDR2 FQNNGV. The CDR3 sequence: CASSLGGLPYGYTF. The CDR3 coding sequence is TGTGCCAGCAGCCTGGGAGGGCTCCCGTATGGCTACACCTTC.

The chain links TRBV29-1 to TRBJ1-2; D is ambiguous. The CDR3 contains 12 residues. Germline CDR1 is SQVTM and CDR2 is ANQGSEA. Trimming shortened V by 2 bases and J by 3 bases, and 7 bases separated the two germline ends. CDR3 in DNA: TGCAGCGTTGAACTCCCCTACTATGGCTACACCTTC. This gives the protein CSVELPYYGYTF.

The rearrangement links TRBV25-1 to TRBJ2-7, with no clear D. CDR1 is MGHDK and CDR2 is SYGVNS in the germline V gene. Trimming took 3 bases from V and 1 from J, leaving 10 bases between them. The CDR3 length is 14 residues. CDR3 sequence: CASSDPNPSYEQYF. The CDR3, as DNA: TGTGCCAGCAGTGACCCCAACCCTTCCTACGAGCAGTACTTC.

The CDR3 coding sequence is TGTGCCAGCAGTTTAATCAGGGACGGCACCGGGGAGCTGTTTTTT. Translation gives CASSLIRDGTGELFF. The chain recombines TRBV28 with TRBJ2-2; the D call may be TRBD1 or TRBD2 (5 bases each). The CDR3 is 15 amino acids. In germline, CDR1 is MDHEN, CDR2 SYDVKM. Trimming removed 2 bases from V and 4 bases from J, with 11 bases in between.

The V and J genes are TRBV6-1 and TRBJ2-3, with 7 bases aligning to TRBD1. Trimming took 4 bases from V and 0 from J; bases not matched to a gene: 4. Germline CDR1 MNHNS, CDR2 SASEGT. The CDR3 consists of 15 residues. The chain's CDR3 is CASSVRTGSTDTQYF. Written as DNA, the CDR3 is TGTGCCAGCAGTGTACGGACAGGAAGCACAGATACGCAGTATTTT.

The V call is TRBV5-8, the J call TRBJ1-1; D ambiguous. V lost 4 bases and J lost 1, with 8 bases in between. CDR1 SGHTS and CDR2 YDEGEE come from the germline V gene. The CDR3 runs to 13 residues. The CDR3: CASSATSNTEAFF. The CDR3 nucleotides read TGTGCCAGCAGCGCGACTTCGAACACTGAAGCTTTCTTT.

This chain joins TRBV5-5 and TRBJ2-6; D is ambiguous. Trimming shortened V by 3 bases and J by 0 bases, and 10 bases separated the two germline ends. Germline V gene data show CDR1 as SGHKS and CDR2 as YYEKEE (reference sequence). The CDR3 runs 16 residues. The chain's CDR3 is CASSYPHNSGANVLTF. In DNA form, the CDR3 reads TGTGCCAGCAGCTACCCGCACAACTCTGGGGCCAACGTCCTGACTTTC.

The CDR3 region is CASSFLGETQYF. The DNA of the CDR3 is TGCGCCAGCAGCTTTTTGGGGGAGACCCAGTACTTC. This sequence joins TRBV5-1 and TRBJ2-5; D gene uncertain. This CDR3 has 12 residues. V was shortened by 2 bases and J by 5 bases, with 7 bases between the two germline ends. The germline gives CDR1 SGHRS, CDR2 YFSETQ. Together with reference TRBV5-1 and TRBJ2-5, the CDR3 gives the full variable domain: KAGVTQTPRYLIKTRGQQVTLSCSPISGHRSVSWYQQTPGQGLQFLFEYFSETQRNKGNFPGRFSGRQFSNSRSEMNVSTLELGDSALYLCASSFLGETQYFGPGTRLLVL.

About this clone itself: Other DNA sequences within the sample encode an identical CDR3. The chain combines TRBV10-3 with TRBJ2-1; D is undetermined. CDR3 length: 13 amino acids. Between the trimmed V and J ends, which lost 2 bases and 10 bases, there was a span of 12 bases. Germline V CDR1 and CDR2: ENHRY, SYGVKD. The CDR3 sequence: CAISETPTPEQFF. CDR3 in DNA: TGTGCCATCAGTGAGACCCCAACCCCCGAGCAGTTCTTC.

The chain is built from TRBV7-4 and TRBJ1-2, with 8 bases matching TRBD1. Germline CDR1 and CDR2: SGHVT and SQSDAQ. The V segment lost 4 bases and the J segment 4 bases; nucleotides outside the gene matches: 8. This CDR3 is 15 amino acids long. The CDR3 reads CASSSETGVGYGYTF. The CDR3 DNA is TGTGCCAGCAGCTCAGAGACAGGGGTGGGCTATGGCTACACCTTC.

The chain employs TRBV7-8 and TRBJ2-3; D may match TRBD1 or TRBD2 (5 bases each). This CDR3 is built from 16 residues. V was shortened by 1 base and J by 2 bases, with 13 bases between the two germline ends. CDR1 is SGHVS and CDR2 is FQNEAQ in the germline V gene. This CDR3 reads CASSLGPLGDTDTQYF. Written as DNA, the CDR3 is TGTGCCAGCAGCTTAGGGCCCCTGGGGGACACAGATACGCAGTATTTT.

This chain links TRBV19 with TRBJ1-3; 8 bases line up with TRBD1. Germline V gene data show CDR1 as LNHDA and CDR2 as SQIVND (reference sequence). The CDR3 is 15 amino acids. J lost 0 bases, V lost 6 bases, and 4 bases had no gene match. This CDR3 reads CASSPTGDSGNTIYF. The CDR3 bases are TGTGCCAGTAGCCCGACAGGGGACTCTGGAAACACCATATATTTT.

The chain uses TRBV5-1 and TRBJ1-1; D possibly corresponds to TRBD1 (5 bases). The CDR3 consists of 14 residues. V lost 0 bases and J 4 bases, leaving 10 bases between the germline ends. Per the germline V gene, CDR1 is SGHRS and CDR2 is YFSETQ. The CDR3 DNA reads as TGCGCCAGCAGCTTGGCCCGGGGGGGCACTGAAGCTTTCTTT. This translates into CASSLARGGTEAFF.

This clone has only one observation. The CDR3, as DNA: TGTGCCAGCAGCCCCGGGACACCCGTTAATGAGCAGTTCTTC. This encodes CASSPGTPVNEQFF. The V gene is TRBV13, the J gene TRBJ2-1; a weak D match, TRBD1 (6 bases). There are 14 residues in the CDR3. Germline CDR1 and CDR2: PRHDT and FYEKMQ (reference sequence). The V end lost 5 bases, the J end lost 7 bases, and 15 bases lay between the germline ends.

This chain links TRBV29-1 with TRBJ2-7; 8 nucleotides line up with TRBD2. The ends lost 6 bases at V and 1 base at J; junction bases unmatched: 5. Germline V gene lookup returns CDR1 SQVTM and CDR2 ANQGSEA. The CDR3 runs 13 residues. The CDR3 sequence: CSVETSESYEQYF. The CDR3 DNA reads TGCAGCGTAGAGACTAGCGAATCCTACGAGCAGTACTTC.

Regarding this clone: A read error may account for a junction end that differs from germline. CDR3 in amino acids: CASSPDTDRPAHNF. The CDR3 DNA follows: TGTGCCAGCAGCCCTGACACCGACAGGCCCGCGCACAATTTT. The rearrangement uses TRBV6-5 and TRBJ2-3; TRBD1 is a possible D gene (6 bases). The CDR3 totals 14 residues. In germline, CDR1 is MNHEY, CDR2 SVGAGI.

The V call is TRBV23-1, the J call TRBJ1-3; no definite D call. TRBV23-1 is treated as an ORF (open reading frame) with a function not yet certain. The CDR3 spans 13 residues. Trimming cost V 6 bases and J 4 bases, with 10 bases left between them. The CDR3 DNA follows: TGCGCCAGCAGACCTTCTGCCGGAAACACCATATATTTT. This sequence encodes CASRPSAGNTIYF.

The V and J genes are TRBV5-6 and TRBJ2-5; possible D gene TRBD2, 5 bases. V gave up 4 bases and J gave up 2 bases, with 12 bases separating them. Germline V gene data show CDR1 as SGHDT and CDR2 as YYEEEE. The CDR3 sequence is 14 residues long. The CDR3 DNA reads TGTGCCAGCAGCCTGGTTCCGGGACAAGAGACCCAGTACTTC. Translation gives CASSLVPGQETQYF. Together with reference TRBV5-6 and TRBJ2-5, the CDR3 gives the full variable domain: DAGVTQSPTHLIKTRGQQVTLRCSPKSGHDTVSWYQQALGQGPQFIFQYYEEEERQRGNFPDRFSGHQFPNYSSELNVNALLLGDSALYLCASSLVPGQETQYFGPGTRLLVL.

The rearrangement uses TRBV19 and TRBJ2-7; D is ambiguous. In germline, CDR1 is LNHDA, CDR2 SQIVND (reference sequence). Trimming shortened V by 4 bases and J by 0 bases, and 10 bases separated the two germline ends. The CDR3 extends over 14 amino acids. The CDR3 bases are TGTGCCAGTAGTAATCGGGCGGACTCCTACGAGCAGTACTTC. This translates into CASSNRADSYEQYF.

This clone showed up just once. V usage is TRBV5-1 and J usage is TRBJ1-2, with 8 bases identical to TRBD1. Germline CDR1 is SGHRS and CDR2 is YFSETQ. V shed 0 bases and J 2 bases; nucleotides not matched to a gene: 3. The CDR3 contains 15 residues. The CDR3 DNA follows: TGCGCCAGCAGCTTGGCCCCAGGGGGCAACTATGGCTACACCTTC. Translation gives CASSLAPGGNYGYTF. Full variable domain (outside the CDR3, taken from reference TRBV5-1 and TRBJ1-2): KAGVTQTPRYLIKTRGQQVTLSCSPISGHRSVSWYQQTPGQGLQFLFEYFSETQRNKGNFPGRFSGRQFSNSRSEMNVSTLELGDSALYLCASSLAPGGNYGYTFGSGTRLTVV.

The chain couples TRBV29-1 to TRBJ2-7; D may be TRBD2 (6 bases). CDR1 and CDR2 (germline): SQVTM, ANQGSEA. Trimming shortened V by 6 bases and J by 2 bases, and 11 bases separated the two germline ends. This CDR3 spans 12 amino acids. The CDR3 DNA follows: TGCAGCGTCACGGGACTCACCTACGAGCAGTACTTC. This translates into CSVTGLTYEQYF.

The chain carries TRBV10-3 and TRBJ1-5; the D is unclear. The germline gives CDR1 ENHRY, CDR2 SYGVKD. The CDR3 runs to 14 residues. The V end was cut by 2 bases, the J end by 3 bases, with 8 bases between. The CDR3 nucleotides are TGTGCCATCAGTGAGGGCGGTTTCAATCAGCCCCAGCATTTT. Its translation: CAISEGGFNQPQHF.

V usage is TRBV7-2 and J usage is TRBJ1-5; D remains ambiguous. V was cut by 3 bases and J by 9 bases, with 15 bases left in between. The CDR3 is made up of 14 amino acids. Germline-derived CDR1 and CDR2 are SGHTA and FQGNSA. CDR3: CASSLRTQAGPQHF. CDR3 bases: TGTGCCAGCAGCTTGAGGACCCAAGCCGGGCCCCAGCATTTT.

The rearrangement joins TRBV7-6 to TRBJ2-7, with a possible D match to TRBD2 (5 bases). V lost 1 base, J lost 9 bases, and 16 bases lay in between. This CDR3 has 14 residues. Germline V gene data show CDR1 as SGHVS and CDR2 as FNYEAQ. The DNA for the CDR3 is TGTGCCAGCAGCTTAGGGTACCGGGGAGCCGGGCAGTACTTC. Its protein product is CASSLGYRGAGQYF.

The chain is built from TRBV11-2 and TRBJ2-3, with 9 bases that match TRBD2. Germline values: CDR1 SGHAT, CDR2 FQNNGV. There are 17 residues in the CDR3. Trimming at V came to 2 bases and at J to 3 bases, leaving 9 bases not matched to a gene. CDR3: CASSLLRREGHTDTQYF. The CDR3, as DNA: TGTGCCAGCAGCTTATTAAGGCGGGAGGGCCATACAGATACGCAGTATTTT.